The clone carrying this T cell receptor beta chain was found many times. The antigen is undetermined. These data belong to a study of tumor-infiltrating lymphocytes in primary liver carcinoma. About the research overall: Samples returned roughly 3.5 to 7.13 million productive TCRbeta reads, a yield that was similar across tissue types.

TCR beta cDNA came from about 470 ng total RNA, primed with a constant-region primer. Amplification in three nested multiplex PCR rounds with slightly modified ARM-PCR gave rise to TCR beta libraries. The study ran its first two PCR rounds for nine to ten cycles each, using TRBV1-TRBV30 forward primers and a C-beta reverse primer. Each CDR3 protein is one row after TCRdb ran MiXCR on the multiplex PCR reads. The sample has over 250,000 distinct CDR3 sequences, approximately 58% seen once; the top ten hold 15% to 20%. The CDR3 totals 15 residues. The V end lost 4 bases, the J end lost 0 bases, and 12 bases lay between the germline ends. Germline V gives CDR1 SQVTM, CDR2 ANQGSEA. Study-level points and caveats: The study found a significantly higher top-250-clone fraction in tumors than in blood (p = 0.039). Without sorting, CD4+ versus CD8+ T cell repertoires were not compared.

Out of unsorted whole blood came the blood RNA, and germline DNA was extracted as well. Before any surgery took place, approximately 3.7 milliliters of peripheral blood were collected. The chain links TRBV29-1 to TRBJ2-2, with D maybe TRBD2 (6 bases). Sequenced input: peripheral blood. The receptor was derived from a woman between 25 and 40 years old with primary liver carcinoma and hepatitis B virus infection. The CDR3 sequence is CSVVEGDSNTGELFF. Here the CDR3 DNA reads TGCAGCGTTGTAGAAGGGGACTCGAACACCGGGGAGCTGTTTTTT.